This T cell receptor (beta chain) was identified in a study of T cells in Graves' hyperthyroidism and ophthalmopathy. PBMCs were obtained from 7.5 to 10 ml fresh peripheral blood. This CDR3 has 16 residues. Germline CDR1 and CDR2: SGHTA and FQGNSA. Study-wide points: Also found in blood were most expanded thyroid clonotypes above 0.001. Ophthalmopathy prediction by the model preceded onset by a median approximately 5.9 months.

RNA transcripts were the template for amplifying TCR beta CDR3 regions. HTBI primers were the set used in a first-round RT-PCR of the TCR CDR3. Each CDR3 protein is one row after TCRdb ran MiXCR on the multiplex PCR reads. The sample yields around 700,000 distinct CDR3 sequences, roughly 32% seen once. Remarks on this clonotype: Its specificity is not known. One end of the junction varies from germline; a read error may be responsible.

The sequencing sample was made of blood. The J gene is TRBJ2-5, the V gene TRBV7-2; TRBD1 agrees at 11 bases. This TCR was sampled from a woman aged 40 to 50 with Graves' hyperthyroidism. The CDR3 reads CASSFGTGGGQETQYF. As DNA, the CDR3 is TGCGCCAGCAGCTTCGGGACAGGGGGAGGCCAAGAGACCCAGTACTTC.